Included here is one TCR beta chain sequence, with context. As yet, its antigen is unknown. These data originate in a study of OX40 agonist ivuxolimab in advanced cancers. The table came from immunoSEQ multiplex PCR; TCRdb's copy has only in-frame clones and leaves some out. The sample lists under 85,000 clones, approximately 90% occurring once. The study, taken as a whole, reports: Blood T cells, both CD4+ and CD8+, expanded clonally by week 6 at 0.1 to 3.0 mg/kg. In general, CD8+ T cells held more expanded clones than CD4+ did, on average.

The CDR3 runs to 16 residues. From germline, CDR1 is SGHVS and CDR2 FNYEAQ. Between the trimmed V and J ends, which lost 4 bases and 0 bases, there was a span of 14 bases. The source of this sequence is an adult with an advanced solid tumor such as melanoma, head and neck, liver or kidney cancer. The chain joins TRBV7-6 to TRBJ2-3, with D tentatively TRBD2 (6 bases). This specimen was CD4+ or CD8+ T cells sorted from blood, taken in a trial of the OX40 agonist ivuxolimab. The CDR3 DNA sequence: TGTGCCAGCAGCTATAGGGGCGGGGACAGCACAGATACGCAGTATTTT. Its protein product is CASSYRGGDSTDTQYF.